This TCR beta chain came from a study of PD-L1 blockade in urothelial cancer (dated by TCRdb to 2015 to 2018). Study-wide context: Therapy was started in about 2014 for all patients, and atezolizumab 1,200 mg was administered intravenously every 3 weeks. About 85% of the roughly 29 patients were males with bladder-origin urothelial cancer, and about 65% of the roughly 29 reported a prior smoking history. An ECOG performance status of 0 or 1 was recorded for the patients, and 0 to 3 prior chemotherapy regimens had been received by the patients. Blood samples were analyzed 3 weeks after the start of treatment (second dose) and 6 weeks after the start of treatment. Blood samples gave a median of about 150,000 T cells and 82,636 unique TCRs, with a median clonality of roughly 0.081. An exploratory multi-omic analysis was conducted of the somatic, immune and clinical correlates of response to PD-L1 blockade with atezolizumab in urothelial cancer. Pretreatment tumor samples and matched peripheral blood, collected serially before and after atezolizumab treatment, underwent TCR sequencing. Progression-free survival longer than 6 months counted as durable clinical benefit, and TCR features were additionally tested against both progression-free and overall survival. Whole exome sequencing and RNA sequencing of pretreatment tumors were performed alongside TCR sequencing in the same patients. Durable clinical benefit was achieved by nine patients and was not achieved by 20 patients. Pretreatment blood TCR-seq was available for under 35 patients, at least one posttreatment blood collection was obtained for 24 patients, and tumor TCR-seq was available for 24 patients.

General findings and caveats noted by the study authors: At 3 weeks after the start of treatment, tumor-associated TCR clones in peripheral blood had expanded more in patients with durable benefit (n ≈ 20, p = 0.022). A pretreatment peripheral blood TCR clonality below the median was linked to improved progression-free and overall survival. Because the sample size was small (n ≈ 29) and many exploratory analyses were performed, the results are intended to be hypothesis-generating.

Details on this clone: This receptor's antigen is unknown. Per-base quality was not reported, and no clone a single base away is much larger than it.

To estimate absolute template abundance from read counts, synthetic TCR analog templates were spiked into each PCR. The immunoSEQ assay used bias-controlled V and J gene primers to amplify TCRbeta CDR3 regions from genomic DNA. Sequencing of rearranged TCRbeta segments was performed at approximately 20X coverage. The study's processing was this. Clustering was used to correct sequencing errors, and CDR3s were annotated against IMGT so that V, D and J genes could be assigned. Only productive TCRbeta rearrangements were used in downstream analyses, excluding out-of-frame or stop-codon sequences. Clonality was computed as one minus Shannon entropy normalized by the log of the number of unique productive sequences. Clones differing between time points or between blood and tumor were identified by Fisher's exact test with Benjamini-Hochberg correction at adjusted p below 0.01. TCRdb's version of the immuneACCESS table is confined to in-frame rearrangements and falls short of the full clone set. An unresolved V gene accounts for under half of the shortfall where checked; the remainder is of unknown origin. V and J calls and clone size are copied from that table; D and trimming were computed from the DNA. The table for this sample lists more than 60,000 clones; about 88% of them were counted only once. The ten biggest clones cover approximately 11% of the sample.

The CDR3 has 14 amino acids, counting the end cysteine and phenylalanine. The only DNA kept is the CDR3, 42 bases in frame from the first base. V is reduced by 6 bases and J by 0 bases, leaving a spacing of 9 bases between them. CDR1 and CDR2 (MNHEY, SVGAGI) derive from the germline V gene. The time point label of this sample denotes: peripheral blood 6 weeks after treatment start. The cohort comprised nearly 30 patients with locally advanced or metastatic urothelial carcinoma treated at Memorial Sloan Kettering on a trial protocol. Peripheral blood mononuclear cells were collected from each patient pretreatment and during treatment, giving between 1 and 8 total time points per patient. The Qiagen DNeasy Blood extraction kit was used to purify genomic DNA from total PBMCs and tumor samples. PBMCs were collected pretreatment and during treatment and were isolated and stored as previously described.

The sequenced sample was PBMCs, obtained around atezolizumab (anti-PD-L1) treatment. The chain uses TRBV6-5 and TRBJ1-5; the D gene assignment is ambiguous. The clonotype originates from a man between 60 and 70 years old with urothelial cancer. Read as DNA, the sequence is TGTGCCAGCAGCCAGACATATAGCAATCAGCCCCAGCATTTT. Translated, it reads CASSQTYSNQPQHF.